Following are 4 T cell receptor beta chains from one sample sequenced in a study of shared clonotypes between healthy human individuals (TCRdb year 2020). The receptor library was made with the immunoSEQ multiplex PCR assay. TCRdb mirrors the immuneACCESS table, restricted to in-frame sequences. Some clones are absent from its copies; in checked studies, under half trace to an unresolved V gene, and the reason for the others is unknown. The sample contains about 2 million clones, 95% of them found a single time. The ten largest clones capture roughly 0.13% of the sample. Input material: naive CD4+ T cells sorted from blood. The cell subset or site label here, explained by the study, means: CD45RA+ positively selected. The receptors shown here come from a man younger than 30 in good health.

The rearrangement uses TRBV6-1 and TRBJ2-7; 7 bases align to TRBD1. V shed 6 bases, J shed 2 bases, and the junction held 7 bases outside the gene matches. Germline V CDR1 and CDR2: MNHNS, SASEGT. The CDR3 contains 14 residues. CDR3 DNA sequence: TGTGCCAGCAGATTGACAGGGCCGGCCTACGAGCAGTACTTC. It yields the protein CASRLTGPAYEQYF.

V is TRBV9 and J is TRBJ2-1; D ambiguous. Trimming removed 4 bases at V and 0 bases at J, with 11 bases between. The V gene's germline CDR1 is SGDLS and CDR2 YYNGEE. The CDR3 loop spans 15 amino acids. CDR3 DNA sequence: TGTGCCAGCAGCCCGGACGGGCGCTCCTACAATGAGCAGTTCTTC. Amino acid sequence: CASSPDGRSYNEQFF.

The chain links TRBV6-1 to TRBJ1-1; 8 bases align to TRBD1. Trimming cost V 7 bases and J 5 bases; bases outside gene matches: 6. CDR1 MNHNS and CDR2 SASEGT come from the germline V gene. CDR3 size: 13 residues. CDR3 sequence reads: CASTRTGYTEAFF. For the CDR3, the DNA is TGTGCCAGCACCCGGACAGGGTATACTGAAGCTTTCTTT.

This rearrangement joins TRBV4-1 to TRBJ2-3, with 7 bases identical to TRBD1. The CDR3 is 16 residues long. V trimming: 2 bases; J trimming: 1 base; junction bases outside the gene matches: 6. CDR1 is MGHRA and CDR2 is YSYEKL in the germline V gene. DNA for the CDR3: TGCGCCAGCAGCCAAATACAGGGGATTGGCACAGATACGCAGTATTTT. Translated: CASSQIQGIGTDTQYF.